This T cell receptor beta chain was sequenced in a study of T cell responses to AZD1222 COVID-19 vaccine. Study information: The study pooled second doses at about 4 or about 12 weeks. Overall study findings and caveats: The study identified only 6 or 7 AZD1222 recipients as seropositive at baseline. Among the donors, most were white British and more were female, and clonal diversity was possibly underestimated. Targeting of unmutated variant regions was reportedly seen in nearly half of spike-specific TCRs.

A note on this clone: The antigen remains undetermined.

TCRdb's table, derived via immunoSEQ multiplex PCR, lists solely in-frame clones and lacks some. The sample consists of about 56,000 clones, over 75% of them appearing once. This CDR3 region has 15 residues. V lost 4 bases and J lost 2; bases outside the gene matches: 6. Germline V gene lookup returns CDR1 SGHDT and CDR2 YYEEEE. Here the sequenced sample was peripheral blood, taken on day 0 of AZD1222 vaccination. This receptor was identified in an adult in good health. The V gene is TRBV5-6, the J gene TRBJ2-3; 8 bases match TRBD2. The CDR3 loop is CASSPVGGVTDTQYF. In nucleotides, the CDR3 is TGTGCCAGCAGCCCAGTCGGGGGGGTCACAGATACGCAGTATTTT.